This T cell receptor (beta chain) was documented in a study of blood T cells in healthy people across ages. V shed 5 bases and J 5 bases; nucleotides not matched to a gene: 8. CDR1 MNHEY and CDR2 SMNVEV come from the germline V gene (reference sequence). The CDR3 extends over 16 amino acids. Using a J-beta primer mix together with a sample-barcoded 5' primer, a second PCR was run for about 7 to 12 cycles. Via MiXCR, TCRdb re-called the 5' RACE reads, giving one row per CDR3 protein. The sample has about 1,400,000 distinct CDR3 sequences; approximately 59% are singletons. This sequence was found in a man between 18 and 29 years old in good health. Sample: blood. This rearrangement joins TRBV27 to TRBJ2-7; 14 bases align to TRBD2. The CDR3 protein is CASSVNQGLAGDEQYF. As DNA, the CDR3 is TGTGCCAGCAGTGTAAACCAGGGACTAGCGGGAGACGAGCAGTACTTC.